A single sample is the source of the 16 T cell receptor beta chains below, sequenced in a study of vaccination effects on CD4 cells after COVID-19. Investigators separated out CD4+ T cells once more than nine days of culture had passed. These receptors are not linked to any known antigen. Repertoires were generated with immunoSEQ multiplex PCR, while TCRdb's copy carries only in-frame clones and drops some. This sample carries under 50,000 clones, more than 75% of them seen once, and the ten largest clones take 12%. The starting material was CD4+ T cells from PBMCs cultured without peptide, obtained before COVID-19 vaccination. The source is a human donor who had a prior SARS-CoV-2 infection.

The chain joins TRBV2 to TRBJ2-5; 8 bases are shared with TRBD1. The CDR3 is 14 residues long. Germline CDR1 SNHLY, CDR2 FYNNEI. The V segment lost 7 bases and the J segment 5 bases; nucleotides outside the gene matches: 9. The CDR3 coding sequence is TGTGCCAGCACCGAGCGGACAGGGTTGGAGACCCAGTACTTC. This codes for CASTERTGLETQYF.

The sample holds a few counts of this clone. This chain connects TRBV19 to TRBJ2-1; 9 bases map to TRBD2. This CDR3 region has 16 residues. V gave up 10 bases and J gave up 8 bases; unmatched junction bases: 18. Germline V gene data show CDR1 as LNHDA and CDR2 as SQIVND (reference sequence). Here the CDR3 reads CATLAGREGSRDEQFF. The DNA of the CDR3 is TGTGCCACCTTGGCGGGGCGGGAGGGGTCTAGGGATGAGCAGTTCTTC.

The chain uses TRBV5-1 and TRBJ1-4; 8 nucleotides align to TRBD1. The CDR3 totals 15 residues. Germline V gene data show CDR1 as SGHRS and CDR2 as YFSETQ. V was pared by 4 bases and J by 7 bases, with 9 bases of the junction left unmatched. As DNA, the CDR3 is TGCGCCAGCAGCCCGCTGTCTACAGGGGGTGAAAAACTGTTTTTT. Translated: CASSPLSTGGEKLFF.

The V and J genes are TRBV12-5 and TRBJ1-4; no firm D call. Germline CDR1 and CDR2: LGHNT and FRNRAP. The CDR3 is made up of 13 amino acids. Trimming shortened V by 1 base and J by 8 bases, and 8 bases separated the two germline ends. CDR3: CASGLGQEEKLFF. In DNA form, the CDR3 reads TGTGCTAGTGGTTTGGGGCAGGAGGAAAAACTGTTTTTT. Based on the CDR3 plus reference TRBV12-5 and TRBJ1-4, the full variable domain is DARVTQTPRHKVTEMGQEVTMRCQPILGHNTVFWYRQTMMQGLELLAYFRNRAPLDDSGMPKDRFSAEMPDATLATLKIQPSEPRDSAVYFCASGLGQEEKLFFGSGTQLSVL.

The V and J genes are TRBV7-9 and TRBJ2-5, with D maybe TRBD1 (8 bases). Trimming took 3 bases from V and 8 from J, leaving 16 bases between them. The CDR3 has 14 amino acids. Germline CDR1 and CDR2: SEHNR and FQNEAQ (reference sequence). DNA of the CDR3: TGTGCCAGCAGCTTGGCACAGGGGGGGGTCACCCAGTACTTC. This translates into CASSLAQGGVTQYF.

CDR3 nucleotides: TGTGCCAGCTCGACTGGACTAGCGGGGTCAAATGAGCAGTTCTTC. Protein product: CASSTGLAGSNEQFF. The V and J genes are TRBV18 and TRBJ2-1, with 12 nucleotides matching TRBD2. This CDR3 is built from 15 residues. Germline loops: CDR1 KGHSH, CDR2 LQKENI. V lost 6 bases to trimming and J lost 7 bases; unmatched junction nucleotides: 7.

This rearrangement joins TRBV6-6 to TRBJ1-5, with TRBD1 as a possible D gene (6 bases). Between the trimmed V and J ends, which lost 6 bases and 9 bases, there was a span of 12 bases. This CDR3 has 12 residues. Germline values: CDR1 MNHNY, CDR2 SVGAGI (reference sequence). The CDR3 loop is CASSTGKAPQHF. CDR3 nucleotide sequence: TGTGCCAGCAGCACAGGGAAGGCGCCCCAGCATTTT.

The V call is TRBV3-1 (or the pseudogene TRBV3-2), the J call TRBJ2-7; no reliable D call. Trimming took off 2 bases at V and 8 bases at J, with 7 bases between the two ends. Germline CDR1 is LGHDT and CDR2 is YNNKEL (reference sequence). The CDR3 runs to 11 residues. CDR3: CASSQSNQQYF. The CDR3 DNA follows: TGTGCCAGCAGCCAATCCAATCAGCAGTACTTC.

The chain uses TRBV6-5 and TRBJ2-3; D is uncertain. Deletions cut 0 bases from V and 1 base from J, with 8 bases between. This CDR3 is built from 15 residues. CDR1 is MNHEY, CDR2 SVGAGI, per germline. In DNA, the CDR3 is TGTGCCAGCAGTTACTCGGCAGGCGGCACAGATACGCAGTATTTT. This codes for CASSYSAGGTDTQYF.

The CDR3 DNA is TGTGCCAGCGGGGCTTATTTTTATGGCTACACCTTC. This gives the protein CASGAYFYGYTF. The rearrangement uses TRBV12-3 or TRBV12-4 and TRBJ1-2, with D perhaps TRBD1 (5 bases). V was pared by 8 bases and J by 5 bases, with 12 bases between. The CDR3 consists of 12 residues.

J is TRBJ1-2 and V is TRBV6-1; 7 positions match TRBD1. CDR1 is MNHNS and CDR2 is SASEGT in the germline V gene. This CDR3 has 16 amino acids. V lost 3 bases and J lost 5; bases outside the gene matches: 12. In DNA form, the CDR3 reads TGTGCCAGCAGTGAGGGACCGCGAGGGGGCTATTATGGCTACACCTTC. Translated, it gives CASSEGPRGGYYGYTF.

The chain has TRBV7-2 and TRBJ2-7; D is undetermined. Trimming removed 5 bases from V and 2 bases from J, with 16 bases in between. The CDR3 loop spans 15 amino acids. The germline V gene encodes CDR1 SGHTA and CDR2 FQGNSA. The CDR3 here is CASSPASQLPYEQYF. The CDR3 nucleotides read TGTGCCAGCAGCCCCGCGTCTCAGCTCCCCTACGAGCAGTACTTC.

The chain joins TRBV29-1 to TRBJ1-1; 7 bases agree with TRBD1. Unmatched junction bases numbered 16, after V lost 8 bases and J lost 4 bases. This CDR3 contains 15 residues. Germline-derived CDR1 and CDR2 are SQVTM and ANQGSEA. The CDR3 DNA follows: TGCAGCTCCACAAAAACACAGGGGTTGGGCACTGAAGCTTTCTTT. Its protein product is CSSTKTQGLGTEAFF.

The chain uses TRBV27 and TRBJ1-6; 7 bases map to TRBD1. Germline-derived CDR1 and CDR2 are MNHEY and SMNVEV (reference sequence). CDR3 length equals 14 residues. V was clipped by 3 bases and J by 4 bases; unmatched bases: 0. The CDR3 DNA reads as TGTGCCAGCAGTTTGGGACAGTATAATTCACCCCTCCACTTT. Protein: CASSLGQYNSPLHF.

This clone is a singleton in its sample. This sequence joins TRBV9 and TRBJ2-1; 8 bases align to TRBD2. V dropped 0 bases and J dropped 1; count of bases not matched to a gene: 3. Germline CDR1 and CDR2: SGDLS and YYNGEE. CDR3 size: 16 residues. CDR3 nucleotides: TGTGCCAGCAGCGTAGGGCGGGAGGCTTCCTACAATGAGCAGTTCTTC. Protein product: CASSVGREASYNEQFF.

Comment on this clone: Additional DNA sequences in this sample encode the identical CDR3. The rearrangement joins TRBV6-5 to TRBJ1-1; 7 bases map to TRBD1. This CDR3 is built from 13 residues. Germline V gives CDR1 MNHEY, CDR2 SVGAGI. Trimming at V came to 5 bases and at J to 2 bases, leaving 2 bases not matched to a gene. CDR3 sequence: CASSRQGNTEAFF. Written as DNA, the CDR3 is TGTGCCAGCAGTCGACAGGGAAACACTGAAGCTTTCTTT.